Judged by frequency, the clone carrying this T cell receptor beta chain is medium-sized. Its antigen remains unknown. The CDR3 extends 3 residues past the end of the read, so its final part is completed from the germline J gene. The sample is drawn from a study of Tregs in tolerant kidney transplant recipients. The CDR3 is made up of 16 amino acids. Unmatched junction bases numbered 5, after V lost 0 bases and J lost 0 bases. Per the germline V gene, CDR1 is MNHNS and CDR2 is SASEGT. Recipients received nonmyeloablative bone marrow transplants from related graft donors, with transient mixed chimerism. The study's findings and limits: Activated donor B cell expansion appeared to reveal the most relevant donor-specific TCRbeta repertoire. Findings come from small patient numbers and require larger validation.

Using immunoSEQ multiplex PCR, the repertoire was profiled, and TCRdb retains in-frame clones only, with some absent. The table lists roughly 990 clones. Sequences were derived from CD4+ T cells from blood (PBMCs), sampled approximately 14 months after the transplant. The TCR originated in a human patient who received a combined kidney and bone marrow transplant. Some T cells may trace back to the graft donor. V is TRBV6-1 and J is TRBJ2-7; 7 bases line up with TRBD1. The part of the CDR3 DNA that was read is TGTGCCAGCAGTGAAGCTGGGACAGCATACTCCTACGAG. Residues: CASSEAGTAYSYE. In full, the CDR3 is CASSEAGTAYSYEQYF.